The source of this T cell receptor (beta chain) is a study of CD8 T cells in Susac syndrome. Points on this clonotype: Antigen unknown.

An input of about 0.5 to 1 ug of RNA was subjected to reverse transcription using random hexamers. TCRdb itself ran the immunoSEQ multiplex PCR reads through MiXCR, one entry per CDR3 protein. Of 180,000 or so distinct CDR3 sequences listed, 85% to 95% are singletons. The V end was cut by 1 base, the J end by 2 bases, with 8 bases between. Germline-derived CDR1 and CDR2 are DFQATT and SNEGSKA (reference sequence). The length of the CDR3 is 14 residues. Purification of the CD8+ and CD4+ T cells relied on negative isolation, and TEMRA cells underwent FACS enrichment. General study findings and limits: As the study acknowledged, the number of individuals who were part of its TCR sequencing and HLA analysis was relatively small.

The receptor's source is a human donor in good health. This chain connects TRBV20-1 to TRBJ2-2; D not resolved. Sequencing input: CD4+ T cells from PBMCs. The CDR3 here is CSARGGSNTGELFF. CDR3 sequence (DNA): TGCAGTGCTAGAGGTGGATCTAACACCGGGGAGCTGTTTTTT.